The clone carrying this T cell receptor (beta chain) was seen many times. RNA transcripts provided the source from which TCR beta CDR3 regions were amplified. The HTBI primer set was used in a first-round RT-PCR of the TCR CDR3. TCRdb fed the multiplex PCR reads into MiXCR, producing one record per CDR3 protein. The repertoire holds approximately 400,000 distinct CDR3 sequences, with 15% to 20% as singletons. The data stem from a study of T cells in Graves' hyperthyroidism and ophthalmopathy. Diagnostic decisions used clinical symptoms, serum thyroxine and TRAb, thyroid ultrasound and orbital computed tomography. The receptor's source is a woman aged 18-35 years with Graves' hyperthyroidism. The sequenced sample consisted of blood.

The CDR3 spells CASKGKEGSYEQYF. The CDR3, as DNA: TGCGCCAGCAAGGGTAAAGAGGGGTCCTACGAGCAGTACTTC. The V gene is TRBV5-1, the J gene TRBJ2-7; D is tentatively TRBD1 or TRBD2 (5 bases each). Trimming pared 6 bases from V and 1 base from J, leaving 14 bases between. This CDR3 comprises 14 residues. Germline values: CDR1 SGHRS, CDR2 YFSETQ.